The next 28 T cell receptor beta chains were all read from a single sample in a study of T cells after somatic rescue of genetic block. Clones were sequenced by immunoSEQ multiplex PCR, and TCRdb holds only the in-frame ones, with some missing. The sample records about 68,000 clones, around 92% being singletons. The sample taken for sequencing was peripheral blood mononuclear cells (PBMCs). The receptors here all came from a man aged 35 to 55.

The rearrangement links TRBV4-3 to TRBJ2-7; a possible D gene is TRBD1 (6 bases). The CDR3 sequence is 17 residues long. Germline V CDR1 and CDR2: LGHNA, YSLEER. The ends were cut back, 4 bases at V and 1 base at J, with 20 bases in the middle. The CDR3 is CASSLTRQARFSYEQYF. The CDR3 region has the DNA TGCGCCAGCAGCCTGACCCGACAGGCAAGATTTTCCTACGAGCAGTACTTC.

Only one count was recorded for this clone. The chain is built from TRBV5-4 and TRBJ1-6; D not certain. CDR3 length: 15 residues. The germline V and J ends were trimmed by 4 bases and 4 bases, with 12 bases remaining between them. Germline CDR1 reads SGHNT; CDR2 reads YYREEE (reference sequence). CDR3 region: CASSPGAGYNSPLHF. The CDR3 DNA reads as TGTGCCAGCAGCCCAGGTGCGGGGTATAATTCACCCCTCCACTTT.

This chain connects TRBV4-3 to TRBJ1-2, with D tentatively TRBD1 (5 bases). V lost 1 base, J lost 4 bases, and 13 bases lay in between. The CDR3 is made up of 15 amino acids. Per germline, CDR1 LGHNA and CDR2 YSLEER. This CDR3 is CASSQVPQGTYGYTF. CDR3 nucleotides: TGCGCCAGCAGCCAAGTCCCCCAGGGTACCTATGGCTACACCTTC.

V and J are TRBV7-2 and TRBJ1-4; no definite D call. The CDR3 is 13 amino acids. Trimming shortened V by 1 base and J by 8 bases, and 8 bases separated the two germline ends. Germline V gene lookup returns CDR1 SGHTA and CDR2 FQGNSA. In DNA form, the CDR3 reads TGTGCCAGCAGCTTAGGGCCACAGGAAAAACTGTTTTTT. This sequence encodes CASSLGPQEKLFF.

This sequence joins TRBV5-4 and TRBJ2-7; possible D gene TRBD1, 6 bases. Trimming took 4 bases from V and 3 from J, leaving 17 bases between them. From germline, CDR1 is SGHNT and CDR2 YYREEE (reference sequence). The CDR3 sequence is 15 residues long. In DNA, the CDR3 is TGTGCCAGCAGCATGACAGGAAAGGCGGTCTACGAGCAGTACTTC. Translating gives CASSMTGKAVYEQYF.

The genes are TRBV6-1 and TRBJ2-2; TRBD1 matches at 9 bases. This CDR3 is built from 14 residues. Trimming cost V 6 bases and J 4 bases; bases outside gene matches: 3. Germline V gene sequence: CDR1 MNHNS, CDR2 SASEGT. CDR3 sequence reads: CASRGDRVTGELFF. CDR3 in DNA: TGTGCCAGCAGGGGGGACAGGGTCACCGGGGAGCTGTTTTTT.

This rearrangement joins TRBV30 to TRBJ2-4; D might be TRBD1 or TRBD2, each matching 5 bases. From germline, CDR1 is GTSNPN and CDR2 SVGIG (reference sequence). The CDR3 length is 14 residues. The V end was cut by 8 bases, the J end by 5 bases, with 19 bases between. CDR3 sequence (DNA): TGTGCCCTGGGGGTCTGCGATGACGAAAACATTCAGTACTTC. This translates into CALGVCDDENIQYF.

The rearrangement joins TRBV6-5 to TRBJ2-7; no firm D call. The V and J ends lost 2 bases and 8 bases respectively, with 13 bases between them. The CDR3 runs to 13 residues. Germline V gene sequence: CDR1 MNHEY, CDR2 SVGAGI. The chain's CDR3 is CASSYDGPRQQYF. CDR3 sequence (DNA): TGTGCCAGCAGTTACGATGGCCCCCGGCAGCAGTACTTC.

The rearrangement uses TRBV25-1 and TRBJ2-7, with D possibly matching TRBD2 (5 bases). Trimming pared 4 bases from V and 7 bases from J, leaving 23 bases between. CDR1 is MGHDK and CDR2 is SYGVNS in the germline V gene. The CDR3 spans 16 residues. DNA of the CDR3: TGTGCCAGCAGTGGACCCCGGACGGGTGTTCCGGGGGAGCAGTACTTC. This encodes CASSGPRTGVPGEQYF.

This chain connects TRBV5-8 to TRBJ1-5; no clear D. Germline CDR1 reads SGHTS; CDR2 reads YDEGEE. The CDR3 runs to 15 residues. Trimming shortened V by 0 bases and J by 0 bases, and 7 bases separated the two germline ends. The CDR3 DNA reads TGTGCCAGCAGCTTGGAATTTTATAGCAATCAGCCCCAGCATTTT. Protein: CASSLEFYSNQPQHF.

The chain is built from TRBV18 and TRBJ2-3; no definite D call. The V end lost 2 bases, the J end lost 6 bases, and 21 bases lay between the germline ends. CDR1 and CDR2 (germline): KGHSH, LQKENI. The CDR3 spans 17 residues. The CDR3 loop is CASSPIQAGPLGDTQYF. CDR3 nucleotides: TGTGCCAGCTCACCAATCCAGGCAGGCCCCTTAGGGGATACGCAGTATTTT. The full variable domain, completed using reference TRBV18 and TRBJ2-3, is NAGVMQNPRHLVRRRGQEARLRCSPMKGHSHVYWYRQLPEEGLKFMVYLQKENIIDESGMPKERFSAEFPKEGPSILRIQQVVRGDSAAYFCASSPIQAGPLGDTQYFGPGTRLTVL.

The rearrangement links TRBV15 to TRBJ2-6, with D unclear. V gave up 4 bases and J gave up 0 bases, with 4 bases separating them. CDR1 is LNHNV and CDR2 is YYDKDF in the germline V gene (reference sequence). The CDR3 totals 14 residues. The CDR3: CATSTLSGANVLTF. The CDR3 DNA sequence: TGTGCCACCAGCACTCTCTCTGGGGCCAACGTCCTGACTTTC. The full variable domain, in which reference TRBV15 and TRBJ2-6 provide the parts outside the CDR3, is DAMVIQNPRYQVTQFGKPVTLSCSQTLNHNVMYWYQQKSSQAPKLLFHYYDKDFNNEADTPDNFQSRRPNTSFCFLDIRSPGLGDTAMYLCATSTLSGANVLTFGAGSRLTVL.

The rearrangement joins TRBV4-2 to TRBJ1-2; possible D gene TRBD1, 5 bases. The germline gives CDR1 LGHNA, CDR2 YNFKEQ. This CDR3 is 15 amino acids long. V lost 0 bases and J 7 bases, leaving 15 bases between the germline ends. The CDR3 is CASSQDPGGVSGYTF. The CDR3 nucleotides read TGTGCCAGCAGCCAAGACCCGGGAGGGGTCTCTGGCTACACCTTC.

The V and J genes are TRBV10-1 and TRBJ2-7; possibly TRBD1 or TRBD2 for D (5 bases each). CDR3 length equals 16 residues. V lost 4 bases, J lost 5 bases, and 21 bases lay in between. CDR1 is WNHNN and CDR2 is SYGVQD in the germline V gene (reference sequence). This CDR3 is CASSASGTAGLHEQYF. In nucleotides, the CDR3 is TGCGCCAGCAGTGCATCCGGGACGGCAGGTCTCCACGAGCAGTACTTC.

The chain uses TRBV11-2 and TRBJ1-1; 9 nucleotides match TRBD1. J gave up 4 bases and V 5 bases, and 2 bases lay outside the gene matches. CDR1 is SGHAT and CDR2 is FQNNGV in the germline V gene. CDR3 size: 13 residues. The CDR3 spells CASSGTGRTEAFF. The CDR3 nucleotides are TGTGCCAGCAGCGGGACAGGGCGCACTGAAGCTTTCTTT.

The V and J genes are TRBV7-9 and TRBJ1-2; 9 bases agree with TRBD1. Germline loops: CDR1 SEHNR, CDR2 FQNEAQ (reference sequence). V shed 1 base, J shed 5 bases, and the junction held 14 bases outside the gene matches. This CDR3 comprises 18 residues. This chain's CDR3 is CASSLESVGQGQGYGYTF. As DNA, the CDR3 is TGTGCCAGCAGCTTAGAAAGCGTTGGGCAGGGACAGGGATATGGCTACACCTTC.

The chain links TRBV2 to TRBJ2-3; possibly TRBD2 for D (7 bases). Germline values: CDR1 SNHLY, CDR2 FYNNEI. The CDR3 has 15 amino acids. V was trimmed by 7 bases and J by 1 base, leaving 15 bases between them. CDR3 in amino acids: CASKPGGGGTDTQYF. DNA for the CDR3: TGTGCCAGCAAACCCGGCGGGGGCGGCACAGATACGCAGTATTTT. The variable domain in full, with the rest retrieved from reference TRBV2 and TRBJ2-3, is EPEVTQTPSHQVTQMGQEVILRCVPISNHLYFYWYRQILGQKVEFLVSFYNNEISEKSEIFDDQFSVERPDGSNFTLKIRSTKLEDSAMYFCASKPGGGGTDTQYFGPGTRLTVL.

The V call is TRBV6-1, the J call TRBJ1-5; 11 bases map to TRBD1. Trimming cost V 6 bases and J 4 bases; bases outside gene matches: 2. This CDR3 has 14 residues. Germline loops: CDR1 MNHNS, CDR2 SASEGT. This chain's CDR3 is CASRWDRGNQPQHF. CDR3 nucleotides: TGTGCCAGCAGATGGGACAGGGGGAATCAGCCCCAGCATTTT.

V is TRBV5-1 and J is TRBJ1-2; D perhaps matches TRBD1 (5 bases). Germline lookup yields CDR1 SGHRS and CDR2 YFSETQ. There are 15 residues in the CDR3. The ends were cut back, 0 bases at V and 0 bases at J, with 9 bases in the middle. CDR3 residues: CASSLETEANYGYTF. CDR3 coding DNA: TGCGCCAGCAGCTTGGAGACAGAAGCTAACTATGGCTACACCTTC.

The chain links TRBV2 to TRBJ2-7; D might be TRBD1 or TRBD2, each matching 7 bases. The ends were cut back, 4 bases at V and 2 bases at J, with 12 bases in the middle. CDR1 SNHLY and CDR2 FYNNEI come from the germline V gene. CDR3 length: 14 residues. The CDR3 nucleotides read TGTGCCAGCAGTGTGCAGGGGGGGACCTACGAGCAGTACTTC. It translates to CASSVQGGTYEQYF.

This chain connects TRBV19 to TRBJ2-7; 10 bases are a match to TRBD2. From germline, CDR1 is LNHDA and CDR2 SQIVND (reference sequence). V trimming: 5 bases; J trimming: 5 bases; junction bases outside the gene matches: 6. This CDR3 is built from 14 residues. CDR3 amino acids: CASSSSSGSNEQYF. The CDR3 DNA is TGTGCCAGTAGTTCTTCTAGCGGGAGCAACGAGCAGTACTTC.

This clone has just one count. V usage is TRBV19 and J usage is TRBJ2-1, with 7 positions matching TRBD1. The CDR3 has 14 residues. After removal of 3 bases from V and 10 bases from J, the junction contained 9 bases not matched to a gene. In germline, CDR1 is LNHDA, CDR2 SQIVND (reference sequence). Here the CDR3 reads CASSIMTGLNEQFF. CDR3 DNA: TGTGCCAGTAGTATTATGACAGGGTTAAACGAGCAGTTCTTC. The entire variable domain, with the rest obtained from reference TRBV19 and TRBJ2-1, is as follows: DGGITQSPKYLFRKEGQNVTLSCEQNLNHDAMYWYRQDPGQGLRLIYYSQIVNDFQKGDIAEGYSVSREKKESFPLTVTSAQKNPTAFYLCASSIMTGLNEQFFGPGTRLTVL.

The J gene is TRBJ2-3, the V gene TRBV11-2; the match to TRBD2 covers 10 bases. The germline gives CDR1 SGHAT, CDR2 FQNNGV. This CDR3 spans 16 amino acids. The J segment lost 0 bases and the V segment lost 3 bases, leaving 3 bases of the junction unmatched. The chain's CDR3 is CASSLGTSASTDTQYF. The CDR3 region has the DNA TGTGCCAGCAGCTTGGGGACTAGCGCTAGCACAGATACGCAGTATTTT.

The J gene is TRBJ2-7, the V gene TRBV7-8; no clear D. Per germline, CDR1 SGHVS and CDR2 FQNEAQ. The CDR3 has 12 residues. With 5 bases removed from V and 3 bases from J, the gap between germline ends came to 8 bases. This chain's CDR3 is CASSGDGYEQYF. In DNA form, the CDR3 reads TGTGCCAGCAGCGGAGACGGCTACGAGCAGTACTTC.

The gene calls are TRBV6-5 and TRBJ2-7, with TRBD2 matching over 7 bases. The V and J ends lost 0 bases and 7 bases, in that order; junction bases with no gene match: 3. Per germline, CDR1 MNHEY and CDR2 SVGAGI. This CDR3 has 13 amino acids. CDR3 protein: CASSYSGGREQYF. CDR3 nucleotide sequence: TGTGCCAGCAGTTACTCGGGGGGGAGAGAGCAGTACTTC.

The rearrangement joins TRBV7-6 to TRBJ2-5, with a weak D call TRBD2 (5 bases). The CDR3 runs to 13 residues. V was cut by 2 bases and J by 6 bases, with 10 bases left in between. Germline-derived CDR1 and CDR2 are SGHVS and FNYEAQ. CDR3 sequence (DNA): TGTGCCAGCAGCTTACCTATAGCGCAGACCCAGTACTTC. This gives the protein CASSLPIAQTQYF. The variable domain in full, with the rest retrieved from reference TRBV7-6 and TRBJ2-5, is GAGVSQSPRYKVTKRGQDVALRCDPISGHVSLYWYRQALGQGPEFLTYFNYEAQQDKSGLPNDRFSAERPEGSISTLTIQRTEQRDSAMYRCASSLPIAQTQYFGPGTRLLVL.

This chain connects TRBV7-3 to TRBJ2-5; perhaps TRBD1 as D (5 bases). The J call could be wrong; TRBJ2-7 is a better fit for the DNA end. CDR3 length: 13 residues. Germline assignment: CDR1 SGHTA and CDR2 FQGTGA. The CDR3 spells CASSPRRGYEQYF. CDR3 DNA: TGTGCCAGCAGCCCCCGAAGGGGTTACGAGCAGTACTTC.

This chain uses TRBV9 with TRBJ2-1; 10 bases match TRBD1. J was trimmed by 4 bases and V by 3 bases; bases with no gene match: 10. Germline V gene lookup returns CDR1 SGDLS and CDR2 YYNGEE. The CDR3 contains 17 residues. In DNA form, the CDR3 reads TGTGCCAGCAGCGGGACCCTCGGGACAGGGGATTACAATGAGCAGTTCTTC. Its translation: CASSGTLGTGDYNEQFF.